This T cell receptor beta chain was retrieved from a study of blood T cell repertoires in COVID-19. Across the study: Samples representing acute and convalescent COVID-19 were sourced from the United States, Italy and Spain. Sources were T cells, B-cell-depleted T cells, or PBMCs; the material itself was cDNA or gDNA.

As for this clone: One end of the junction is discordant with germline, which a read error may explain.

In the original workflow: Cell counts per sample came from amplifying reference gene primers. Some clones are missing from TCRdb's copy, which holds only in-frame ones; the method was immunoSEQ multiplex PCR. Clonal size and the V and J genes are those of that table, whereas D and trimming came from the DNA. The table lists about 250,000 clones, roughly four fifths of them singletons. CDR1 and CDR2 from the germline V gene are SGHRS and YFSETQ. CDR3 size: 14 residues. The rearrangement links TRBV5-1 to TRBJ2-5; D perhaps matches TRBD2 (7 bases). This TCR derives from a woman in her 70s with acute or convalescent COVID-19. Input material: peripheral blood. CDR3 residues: CARSRGGVQETQYF. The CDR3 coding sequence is TGCGCCCGCAGCCGAGGGGGGGTACAAGAGACCCAGTACTTC.